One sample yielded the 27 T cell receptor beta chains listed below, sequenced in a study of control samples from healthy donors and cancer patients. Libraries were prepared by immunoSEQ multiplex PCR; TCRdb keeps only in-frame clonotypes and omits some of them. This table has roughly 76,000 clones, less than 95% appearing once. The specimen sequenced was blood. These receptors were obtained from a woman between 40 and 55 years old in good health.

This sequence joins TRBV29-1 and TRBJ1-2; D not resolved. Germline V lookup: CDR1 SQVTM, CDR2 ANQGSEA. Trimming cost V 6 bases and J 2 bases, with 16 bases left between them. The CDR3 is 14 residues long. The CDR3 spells CSVFSSRVNYGYTF. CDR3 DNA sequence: TGCAGCGTGTTTTCCTCGAGAGTAAACTATGGCTACACCTTC.

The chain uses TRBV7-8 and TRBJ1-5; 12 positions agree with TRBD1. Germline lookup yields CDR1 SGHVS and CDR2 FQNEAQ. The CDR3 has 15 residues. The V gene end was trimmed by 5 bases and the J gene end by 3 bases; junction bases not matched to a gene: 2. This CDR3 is CASSGTGGNNQPQHF. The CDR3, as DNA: TGTGCCAGCAGCGGGACAGGGGGCAACAATCAGCCCCAGCATTTT.

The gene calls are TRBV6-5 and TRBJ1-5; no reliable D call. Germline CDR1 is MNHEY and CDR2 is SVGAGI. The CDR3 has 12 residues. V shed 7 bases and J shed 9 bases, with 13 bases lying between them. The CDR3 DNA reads TGTGCCAGCAACGAACTGCAGCGGCCCCAGCATTTT. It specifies CASNELQRPQHF.

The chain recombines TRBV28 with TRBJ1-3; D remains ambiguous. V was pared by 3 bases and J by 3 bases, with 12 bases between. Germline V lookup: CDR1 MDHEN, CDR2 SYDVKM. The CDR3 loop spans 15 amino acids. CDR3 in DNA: TGTGCCAGCAGTTTTTACAGTTATCTTGGAAACACCATATATTTT. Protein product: CASSFYSYLGNTIYF.

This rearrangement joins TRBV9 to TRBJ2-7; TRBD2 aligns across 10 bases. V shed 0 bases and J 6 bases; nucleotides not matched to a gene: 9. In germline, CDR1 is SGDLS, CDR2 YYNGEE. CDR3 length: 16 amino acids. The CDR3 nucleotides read TGTGCCAGCAGCGTAGGGCAACTAGCGGGACCCAGCGAGCAGTACTTC. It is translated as CASSVGQLAGPSEQYF.

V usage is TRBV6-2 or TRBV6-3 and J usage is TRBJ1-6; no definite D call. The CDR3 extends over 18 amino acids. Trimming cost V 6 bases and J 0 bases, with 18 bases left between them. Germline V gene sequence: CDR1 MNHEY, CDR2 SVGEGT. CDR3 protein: CASSPGLTTSSYNSPLHF. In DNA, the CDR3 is TGTGCCAGCAGCCCTGGACTGACAACAAGCTCCTATAATTCACCCCTCCACTTT.

The CDR3 DNA reads TGTGCCAGCAGCTTAGTTGTGGCTAGCACAGATACGCAGTATTTT. Residues: CASSLVVASTDTQYF. The chain combines TRBV7-6 with TRBJ2-3, with D unclear. Trimming stripped 1 base from V and 0 bases from J, with 8 bases between. The CDR3 contains 15 residues. CDR1 and CDR2 (germline): SGHVS, FNYEAQ.

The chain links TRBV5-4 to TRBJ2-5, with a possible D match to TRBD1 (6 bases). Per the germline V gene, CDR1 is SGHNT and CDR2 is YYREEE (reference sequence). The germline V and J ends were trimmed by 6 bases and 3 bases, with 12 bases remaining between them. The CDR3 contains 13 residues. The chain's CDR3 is CASTDSIKETQYF. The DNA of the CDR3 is TGTGCCAGCACGGACAGCATCAAAGAGACCCAGTACTTC.

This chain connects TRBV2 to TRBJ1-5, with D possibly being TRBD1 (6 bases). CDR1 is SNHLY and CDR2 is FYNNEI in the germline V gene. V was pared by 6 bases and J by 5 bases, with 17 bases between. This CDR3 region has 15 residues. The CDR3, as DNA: TGTGCCAGCAGGTTCAGGGGCCAGGGTTATCAGCCCCAGCATTTT. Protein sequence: CASRFRGQGYQPQHF.

CDR3 region: CASSPAGWYTEAFF. The DNA of the CDR3 is TGCGCCAGCAGCCCGGCGGGGTGGTACACTGAAGCTTTCTTT. The chain combines TRBV4-1 with TRBJ1-1; D is unclear. V lost 4 bases and J lost 3, with 12 bases in between. CDR3 length: 14 residues. Germline loops: CDR1 MGHRA, CDR2 YSYEKL.

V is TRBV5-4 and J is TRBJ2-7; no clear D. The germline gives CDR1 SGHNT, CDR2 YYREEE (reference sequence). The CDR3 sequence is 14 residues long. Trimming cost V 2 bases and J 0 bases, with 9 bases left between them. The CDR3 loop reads CASSLRRNSYEQYF. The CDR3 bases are TGTGCCAGCAGCTTACGCCGGAACTCCTACGAGCAGTACTTC.

The CDR3 loop is CASSSLGQEAFF. CDR3 bases: TGTGCCAGCAGCTCCCTCGGCCAAGAAGCTTTCTTT. This chain connects TRBV3-1 (or the pseudogene TRBV3-2) to TRBJ1-1; D uncertain. The CDR3 covers 12 residues. Germline V CDR1 and CDR2: LGHDT, YNNKEL (reference sequence). Trimming stripped 5 bases from V and 8 bases from J, with 12 bases between.

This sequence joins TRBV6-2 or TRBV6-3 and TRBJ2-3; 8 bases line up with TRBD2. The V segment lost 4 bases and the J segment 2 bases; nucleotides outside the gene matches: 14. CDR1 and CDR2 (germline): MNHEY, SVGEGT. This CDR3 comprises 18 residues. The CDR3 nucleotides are TGTGCCAGCAGTTTTCGCGGGGCTTTACTAGCGGACACAGATACGCAGTATTTT. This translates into CASSFRGALLADTDTQYF.

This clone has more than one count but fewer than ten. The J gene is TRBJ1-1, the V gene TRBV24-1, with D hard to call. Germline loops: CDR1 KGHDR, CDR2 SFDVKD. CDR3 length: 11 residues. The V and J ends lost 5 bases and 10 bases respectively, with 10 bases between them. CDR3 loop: CATSGVGRAFF. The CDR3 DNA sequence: TGTGCCACCAGTGGTGTGGGGAGAGCTTTCTTT.

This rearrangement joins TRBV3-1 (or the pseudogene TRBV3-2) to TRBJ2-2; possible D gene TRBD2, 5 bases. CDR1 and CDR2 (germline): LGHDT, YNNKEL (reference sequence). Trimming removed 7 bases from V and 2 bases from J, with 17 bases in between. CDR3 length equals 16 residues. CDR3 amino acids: CASTPWRVENTGELFF. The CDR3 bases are TGTGCCAGCACCCCTTGGCGGGTGGAAAACACCGGGGAGCTGTTTTTT.

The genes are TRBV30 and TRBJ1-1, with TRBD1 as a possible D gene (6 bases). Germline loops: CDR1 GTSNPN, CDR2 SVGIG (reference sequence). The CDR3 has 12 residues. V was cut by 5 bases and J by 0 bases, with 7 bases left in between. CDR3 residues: CAWGQLNTEAFF. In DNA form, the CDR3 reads TGTGCCTGGGGACAGTTGAACACTGAAGCTTTCTTT.

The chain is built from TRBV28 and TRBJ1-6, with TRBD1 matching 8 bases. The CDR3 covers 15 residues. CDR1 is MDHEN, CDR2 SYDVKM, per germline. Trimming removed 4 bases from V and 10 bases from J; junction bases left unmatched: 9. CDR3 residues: CASSSRTGRHSPLHF. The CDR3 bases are TGTGCCAGCAGTTCTAGGACAGGGAGGCACTCACCCCTCCACTTT.

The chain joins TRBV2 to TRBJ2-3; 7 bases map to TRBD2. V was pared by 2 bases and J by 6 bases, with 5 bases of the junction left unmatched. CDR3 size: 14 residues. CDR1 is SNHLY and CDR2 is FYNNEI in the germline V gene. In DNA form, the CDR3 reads TGTGCCAGCAGTGAACTAGCGGCAAGGGATACGCAGTATTTT. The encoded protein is CASSELAARDTQYF.

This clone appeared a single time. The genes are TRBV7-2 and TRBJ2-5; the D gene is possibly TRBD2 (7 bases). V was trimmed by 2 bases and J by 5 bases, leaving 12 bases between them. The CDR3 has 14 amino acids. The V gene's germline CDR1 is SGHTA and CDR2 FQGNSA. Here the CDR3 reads CASSLMGGRETQYF. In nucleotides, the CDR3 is TGTGCCAGCAGCTTAATGGGGGGGCGGGAGACCCAGTACTTC.

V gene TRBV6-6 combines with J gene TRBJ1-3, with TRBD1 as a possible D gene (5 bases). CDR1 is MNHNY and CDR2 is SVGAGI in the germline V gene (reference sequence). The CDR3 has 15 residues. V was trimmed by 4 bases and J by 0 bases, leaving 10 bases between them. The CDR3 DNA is TGTGCCAGCAGTTTCCTGACAGTCTCTGGAAACACCATATATTTT. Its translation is CASSFLTVSGNTIYF.

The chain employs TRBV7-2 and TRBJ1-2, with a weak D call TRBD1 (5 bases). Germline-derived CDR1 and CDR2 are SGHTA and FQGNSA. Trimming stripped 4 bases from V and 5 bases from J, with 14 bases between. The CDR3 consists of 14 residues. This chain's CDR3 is CASSSPGRAYGYTF. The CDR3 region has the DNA TGTGCCAGCAGCTCTCCAGGGAGGGCTTATGGCTACACCTTC.

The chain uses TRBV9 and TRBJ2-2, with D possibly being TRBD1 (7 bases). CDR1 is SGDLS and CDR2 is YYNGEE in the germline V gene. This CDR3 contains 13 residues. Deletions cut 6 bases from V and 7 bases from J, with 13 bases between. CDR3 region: CASNPRDSGELFF. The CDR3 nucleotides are TGTGCCAGCAACCCGCGGGACAGCGGGGAGCTGTTTTTT.

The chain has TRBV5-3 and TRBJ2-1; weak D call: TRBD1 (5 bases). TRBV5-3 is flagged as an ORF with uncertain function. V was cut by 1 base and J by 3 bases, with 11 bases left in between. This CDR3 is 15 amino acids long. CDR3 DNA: TGTGCCAGAAGCTTGTCCCAGGGTAACTACAATGAGCAGTTCTTC. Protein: CARSLSQGNYNEQFF.

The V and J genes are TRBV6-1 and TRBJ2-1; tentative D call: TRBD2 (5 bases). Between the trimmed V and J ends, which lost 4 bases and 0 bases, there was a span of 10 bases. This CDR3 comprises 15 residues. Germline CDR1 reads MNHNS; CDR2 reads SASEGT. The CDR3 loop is CASSGTPSSYNEQFF. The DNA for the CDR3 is TGTGCCAGCAGTGGGACTCCGAGCTCCTACAATGAGCAGTTCTTC.

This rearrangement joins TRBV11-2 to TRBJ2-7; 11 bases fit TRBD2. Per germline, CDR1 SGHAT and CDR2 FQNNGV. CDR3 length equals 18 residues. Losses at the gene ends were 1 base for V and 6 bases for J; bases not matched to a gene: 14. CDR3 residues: CASSLGGGGASGRFEQYF. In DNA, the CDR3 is TGTGCCAGCAGCTTAGGAGGAGGGGGGGCTAGCGGGAGGTTCGAGCAGTACTTC. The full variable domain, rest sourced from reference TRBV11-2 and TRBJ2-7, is EAGVAQSPRYKIIEKRQSVAFWCNPISGHATLYWYQQILGQGPKLLIQFQNNGVVDDSQLPKDRFSAERLKGVDSTLKIQPAKLEDSAVYLCASSLGGGGASGRFEQYFGPGTRLTVT.

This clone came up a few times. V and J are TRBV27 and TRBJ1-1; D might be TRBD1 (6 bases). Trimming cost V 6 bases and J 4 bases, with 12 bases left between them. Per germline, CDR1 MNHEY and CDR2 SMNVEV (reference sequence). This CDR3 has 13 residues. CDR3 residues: CASSTKGGTEAFF. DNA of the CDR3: TGTGCCAGCAGCACCAAGGGGGGCACTGAAGCTTTCTTT.

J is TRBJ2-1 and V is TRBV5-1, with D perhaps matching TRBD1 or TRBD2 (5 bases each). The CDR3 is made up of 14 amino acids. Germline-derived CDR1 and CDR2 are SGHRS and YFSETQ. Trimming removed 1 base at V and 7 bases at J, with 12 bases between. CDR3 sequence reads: CASSLSGTNNEQFF. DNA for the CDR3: TGCGCCAGCAGCTTGTCAGGGACGAATAATGAGCAGTTCTTC.